The T cell receptor beta chain under discussion was sequenced for a study of shared clonotypes between healthy human individuals. Points on this clone: Its antigen is currently unknown.

CDR3 length equals 17 residues. Germline V gene sequence: CDR1 SGDLS, CDR2 YYNGEE. The junction had 13 bases not matched to a gene; V was cut back by 4 bases and J by 7 bases. Whole-study results and caveats: The sole specimen, blood, was sampled, and tissue repertoires likely differ.

On sorted subsets, replicate PCRs used approximately 190 ng DNA, or tens of thousands of T cell genomes. Sequencing used immunoSEQ multiplex PCR; TCRdb keeps in-frame clones, though not all of them. The data show around 940,000 clones, with less than 85% seen just once and about 1.5% held by the top ten. The donor population consisted of healthy HIV-negative adults with no recent acute infections or vaccinations. The chain uses TRBV9 and TRBJ2-3; 12 bases agree with TRBD2. Sequenced input: memory CD4+ T cells sorted from blood. Subset noted: CD45RA-negative fraction. This TCR came from a man aged 18 to 29 in good health. The CDR3 spells CASSIGLAGRNLNTQYF. The CDR3 DNA reads as TGTGCCAGCAGCATTGGACTAGCGGGGAGAAACTTGAATACGCAGTATTTT.